The T cell receptor (beta chain) described here comes from a study of blood T cell repertoires in COVID-19. Study summary: Nucleic acid was either cDNA or gDNA, and it came from T cells, B-cell-depleted T cells, or PBMCs.

V lost 7 bases and J lost 2; bases outside the gene matches: 10. Germline-derived CDR1 and CDR2 are SGHRS and YFSETQ. The CDR3 contains 16 residues. Using immunoSEQ multiplex PCR, the repertoire was profiled, and TCRdb retains in-frame clones only, with some absent. The sample yields about 270,000 clones, 88% seen once. The source is a woman aged 55-70 years in a cohort exposed to, infected with or recovered from COVID-19 (not recorded which). This chain links TRBV5-1 with TRBJ2-1, with TRBD2 identical over 9 bases. Sample: PBMCs or T cells enriched from blood (not recorded which). This chain's CDR3 is CASGGVAGATYNEQFF. CDR3 sequence (DNA): TGCGCCAGCGGCGGAGTAGCGGGAGCCACCTACAATGAGCAGTTCTTC.